These T cell receptor beta chains were read from a single sample in a study of T cell changes during pregnancy in multiple sclerosis. Method: immunoSEQ multiplex PCR; TCRdb's copy keeps in-frame clones and lacks some. The table lists 70,000 to 80,000 clones, 80% to 95% of them singletons. Material: CD4+ T cells from peripheral blood mononuclear cells, obtained before pregnancy. Receptor source: a female donor with multiple sclerosis, enrolled in a pregnancy study. The CDR3 runs from the conserved cysteine through the conserved F or W. Fields, in order: clone size, J gene, CDR3 length, D gene, V gene, CDR3 DNA, CDR3 protein. D genes are given only for firm matches. Clone size is shown for a subset of rows, as once, few, many or a class of expanded clone.

. | TRBJ1-2 | 13 | TRBD1 | TRBV28 | TGTGCCGGGGGAAAGACAGGGGGCTGGGGCTACACCTTC | CAGGKTGGWGYTF
. | TRBJ1-4 | 14 | . | TRBV27 | TGTGCCAGCAGTGTCGGTGGGGGGAATGAAAAACTGTTTTTT | CASSVGGGNEKLFF
. | TRBJ2-1 | 16 | . | TRBV5-1 | TGCGCCAGCAGCTTGCCGCGGACTACCCCCCAATGGGAGCAGTTCTTC | CASSLPRTTPQWEQFF
. | TRBJ2-1 | 16 | . | TRBV9 | TGTGCCAGCAGCGTAGCGACTCTCCGAGGAAACAATGAGCAGTTCTTC | CASSVATLRGNNEQFF
. | TRBJ2-1 | 17 | TRBD1 | TRBV5-4 | TGTGCCAGCAGCTTTGCCCCACGGCAGGGGGCACACAATGAGCAGTTCTTC | CASSFAPRQGAHNEQFF
. | TRBJ2-7 | 15 | . | TRBV9 | TGTGCCAGCAGCGCCGGCGGGGAGCATTCCTACGAGCAGTACTTC | CASSAGGEHSYEQYF
. | TRBJ2-7 | 16 | . | TRBV6-1 | TGTGCCAGCAGTGAAGCGAGCGGACCCCTCTCCTACGAGCAGTACTTC | CASSEASGPLSYEQYF
. | TRBJ2-7 | 15 | TRBD2 | TRBV7-2 | TGTGCCAGCAGCTCGGGACTAGCGATGTCCTACGAGCAGTACTTC | CASSSGLAMSYEQYF
few | TRBJ1-1 | 14 | TRBD1 | TRBV25-1 | TGTGCCAGCAGTGAAACAGGGGTAAACACTGAAGCTTTCTTT | CASSETGVNTEAFF
. | TRBJ2-3 | 16 | TRBD2 | TRBV10-3 | TGTGCCATCAGATCTCCGAAGCGGGGTCGCACAGATACGCAGTATTTT | CAIRSPKRGRTDTQYF
. | TRBJ2-5 | 14 | . | TRBV5-6 | TGTGCCAGCAGCGGCCGGGACTACCAAGAGACCCAGTACTTC | CASSGRDYQETQYF
. | TRBJ1-2 | 14 | TRBD1 | TRBV5-6 | TGTGCCAGCATCCAACAGGGGGCGCTCGGTGGCTACACCTTC | CASIQQGALGGYTF
. | TRBJ2-7 | 13 | . | TRBV18 | TGTGCCAGCTCGTACCGGGAAACCTACGAGCAGTACTTC | CASSYRETYEQYF
. | TRBJ2-1 | 13 | . | TRBV5-1 | TGCGCCAGCAGCCTTATAATTTCCAATGAGCAGTTCTTC | CASSLIISNEQFF
. | TRBJ2-7 | 13 | TRBD2 | TRBV18 | TGTGCCAGCTCACCCGGGACTAGCTACGAGCAGTACTTC | CASSPGTSYEQYF
. | TRBJ2-7 | 18 | TRBD1 | TRBV4-1 | TGCGCCAGCAGCCAAGACGGCACCAGGGGGTCCCTCATCTACGAGCAGTACTTC | CASSQDGTRGSLIYEQYF
once | TRBJ1-2 | 15 | TRBD1 | TRBV19 | TGTGCCAGTAGTATCCGCACGGGACAGTCGCGAGGCTACACCTTC | CASSIRTGQSRGYTF
. | TRBJ1-1 | 13 | . | TRBV6-5 | TGTGCCAGCAGGATGATTAACAGGGAGGAAGCTTTCTTT | CASRMINREEAFF
once | TRBJ2-5 | 17 | TRBD1 | TRBV5-6 | TGTGCCAGCAGCTTGGAAAAAGGGGACAGACGTCCGCGGACCCAGTACTTC | CASSLEKGDRRPRTQYF
. | TRBJ1-3 | 16 | . | TRBV18 | TGTGCCAGCTCACCCATTGGGGACTACTCTGGAAACACCATATATTTT | CASSPIGDYSGNTIYF
. | TRBJ1-3 | 12 | . | TRBV6-1 | TGTGCCAGCCGAGAGGGTGGAAACACCATATATTTT | CASREGGNTIYF
. | TRBJ1-2 | 17 | . | TRBV5-4 | TGTGCCAGCAGCGTGGCGGCAGGGGCATACGGGGTCTATGGCTACACCTTC | CASSVAAGAYGVYGYTF
. | TRBJ2-1 | 13 | . | TRBV2 | TGTGCCAGCAGTGAACAGGGATTTGGCGAGCAGTTCTTC | CASSEQGFGEQFF
. | TRBJ1-6 | 18 | . | TRBV9 | TGTGCCCCCCCGCCGAGGGCCAGGGGTGCAATCTATAATTCACCCCTCCACTTT | CAPPPRARGAIYNSPLHF
. | TRBJ1-2 | 14 | TRBD1 | TRBV19 | TGTGCCAGTAGAAGACAGGGGGCCGACTATGGCTACACCTTC | CASRRQGADYGYTF
. | TRBJ2-3 | 15 | TRBD2 | TRBV6-5 | TGTGCCAGCAGGGGGGGGAGGGAGGGCCCAGATACGCAGTATTTT | CASRGGREGPDTQYF
. | TRBJ2-7 | 14 | TRBD2 | TRBV16 | TGTGCCAGCAGCCAATCGGGGGGGACCCTCGAGCAGTACTTC | CASSQSGGTLEQYF
. | TRBJ1-1 | 14 | . | TRBV7-2 | TGTGCCAGCAGCCCGCCAGGGGTGAACACTGAAGCTTTCTTT | CASSPPGVNTEAFF
few | TRBJ1-2 | 15 | TRBD1 | TRBV6-6 | TGTGCCAGCAGTTGGACGGGACAGGGGCTCAGGGAGTACACCTTC | CASSWTGQGLREYTF
. | TRBJ1-1 | 17 | . | TRBV7-9 | TGTGCCAGCAGCTTAGGTTTGTCAGGGGTGCAAGACACTGAAGCTTTCTTT | CASSLGLSGVQDTEAFF
once | TRBJ1-2 | 13 | . | TRBV7-2 | TGTGCCAGCAGCTTAGTGGGGGCGCGAGGCTACACCTTC | CASSLVGARGYTF
. | TRBJ1-5 | 15 | TRBD1 | TRBV10-1 | TGCGCCAGCAGTGCCTGGACAGGGTGGAATCAGCCCCAGCATTTT | CASSAWTGWNQPQHF
. | TRBJ1-1 | 12 | TRBD1 | TRBV29-1 | TGCAGCGTCCTGACAGGGGGCACTGAAGCTTTCTTT | CSVLTGGTEAFF
. | TRBJ2-6 | 18 | . | TRBV4-3 | TGCGCCAGCAGCGGCGGAATTGAGGACAGCTCTGGGGCCAACGTCCTGACTTTC | CASSGGIEDSSGANVLTF
. | TRBJ1-2 | 13 | . | TRBV12-5 | TGTGCTAGTGGTTTGAGCCCCGGTTCTGGCTACACCTTC | CASGLSPGSGYTF
few | TRBJ2-1 | 11 | . | TRBV6-5 | TGTGCCAGCAGTCGTGGACTTTCCCAGTTCTTC | CASSRGLSQFF
. | TRBJ2-1 | 15 | TRBD2 | TRBV5-6 | TGTGCCAGCAGCTTTGTTCTAGCGGGAGGCGATGAGCAGTTCTTC | CASSFVLAGGDEQFF
. | TRBJ2-7 | 16 | TRBD1 | TRBV4-1 | TGCGCCAGCAGCCAATACCAGGGCAGGGGGCAATACGAGCAGTACTTC | CASSQYQGRGQYEQYF
. | TRBJ1-2 | 15 | . | TRBV5-1 | TGCGCCAGCAGCCCACCGGACAGAGCTAACTATGGCTACACCTTC | CASSPPDRANYGYTF
. | TRBJ1-1 | 14 | . | TRBV19 | TGTGCCAGTAATCGCAGGGCTATGGACACTGAAGCTTTCTTT | CASNRRAMDTEAFF
. | TRBJ1-1 | 13 | . | TRBV14 | TGTGCCAGCAGCCAAGATTTGGGGGCTGGAGCTTTCTTT | CASSQDLGAGAFF
. | TRBJ2-3 | 13 | TRBD1 | TRBV30 | TGTGCCTGGGGGACAGGGGGCCCAGATACGCAGTATTTT | CAWGTGGPDTQYF